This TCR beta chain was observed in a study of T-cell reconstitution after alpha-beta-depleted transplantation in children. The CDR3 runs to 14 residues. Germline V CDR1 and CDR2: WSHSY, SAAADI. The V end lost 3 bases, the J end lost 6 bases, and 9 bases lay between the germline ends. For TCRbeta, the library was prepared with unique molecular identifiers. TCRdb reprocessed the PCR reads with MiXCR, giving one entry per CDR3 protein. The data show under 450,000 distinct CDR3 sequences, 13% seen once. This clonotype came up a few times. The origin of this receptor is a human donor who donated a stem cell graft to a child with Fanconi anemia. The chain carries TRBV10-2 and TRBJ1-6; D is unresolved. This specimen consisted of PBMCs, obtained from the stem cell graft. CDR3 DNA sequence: TGCGCCAGCAGTGACCCCTTTCGTAATTCACCCCTCCACTTT. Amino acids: CASSDPFRNSPLHF.